The rows below give T cell receptor beta chains drawn from one sample of a study of neurological immune-mediated disorders. TCRdb called the 5' RACE reads again in MiXCR, with one record for every CDR3 protein. The data hold 90,000 to 150,000 distinct CDR3 sequences, with more than 2.5% observed a single time. Material for sequencing was PBMCs. These receptors were collected from a woman aged 30 to 39 with multiple sclerosis. CDR3s include the opening cysteine and the closing phenylalanine or tryptophan. Fields, in order: J gene, V gene, D gene, CDR3 protein. A D gene is named only where the DNA matches it firmly.

>TRBJ2-7|TRBV6-5|TRBD1
CASSPGQGRQYF
>TRBJ1-5|TRBV5-6|NA
CASSLSLTDSNQPQHF
>TRBJ2-5|TRBV20-1|TRBD1
CSAGQGKETQYF
>TRBJ2-7|TRBV7-8|TRBD2
CASSPLGGGTLYEQYF
>TRBJ2-5|TRBV12-3/TRBV12-4|NA
CASSPVGPRETQYF
>TRBJ2-3|TRBV10-3|NA
CAILSASTDTQYF
>TRBJ1-5|TRBV6-5|NA
CASGATPQHF
>TRBJ1-6|TRBV12-3/TRBV12-4|TRBD1
CASSRDRISTLNF
>TRBJ2-1|TRBV6-2/TRBV6-3|TRBD2
CASSSGLAFNEQFF
>TRBJ2-3|TRBV6-2/TRBV6-3|NA
CASSSLRDWSSTDTQYF
>TRBJ1-1|TRBV4-1|NA
CASSQWPPEGQPTEAFF
>TRBJ2-3|TRBV12-3/TRBV12-4|TRBD2
CASSSSGRATDTQYF
>TRBJ1-6|TRBV10-3|TRBD1
CAISQPGQGDSPLHF
>TRBJ2-7|TRBV5-5|NA
CASSRIQGSSYEQYF
>TRBJ1-6|TRBV5-6|NA
CASSRNPGHGSSPLHF
>TRBJ2-5|TRBV2|TRBD2
CASQGGDRETQYF
>TRBJ2-1|TRBV20-1|NA
CSARGGVLSSYNEQFF
>TRBJ2-1|TRBV20-1|TRBD2
CSAGGGYNEQFF
>TRBJ2-1|TRBV20-1|TRBD2
CSADTAGSYNEQFF
>TRBJ2-3|TRBV5-1|NA
CASSLTSTERRTDTQYF
>TRBJ1-6|TRBV6-5|TRBD1
CASSRDRPNSPLHF
>TRBJ1-5|TRBV7-2|NA
CASSLWGLGPQHF
>TRBJ2-3|TRBV5-1|TRBD2
CASSLGGLARITDTQYF
>TRBJ2-2|TRBV7-2|NA
CASSRRTTNTGELFF
>TRBJ2-5|TRBV20-1|NA
CSARDSASQETQYF
>TRBJ2-3|TRBV6-5|NA
CASSYFSTDTQYF
>TRBJ2-3|TRBV24-1|TRBD2
CATSDPSGREGTDTQYF
>TRBJ1-1|TRBV11-2|NA
CASSLETPNTEAFF
>TRBJ1-5|TRBV19|TRBD1
CASSWTGQGSQPQHF
>TRBJ2-7|TRBV7-9|NA
CASSLVRQSYEQYF
>TRBJ1-6|TRBV2|TRBD1
CASMGQGNSPLHF
>TRBJ2-1|TRBV20-1|NA
CSAVAADSYNEQFF
>TRBJ1-5|TRBV9|NA
CASSVDDGKPDSNQPQHF
>TRBJ1-1|TRBV5-5|NA
CASSRTQGASIMNTEAFF
>TRBJ1-6|TRBV7-8|NA
CASSLLGAYNSPLHF
>TRBJ2-2|TRBV2|NA
CASMVETRNTGELFF
>TRBJ2-6|TRBV12-3/TRBV12-4|NA
CASTSRGLSSGANVLTF